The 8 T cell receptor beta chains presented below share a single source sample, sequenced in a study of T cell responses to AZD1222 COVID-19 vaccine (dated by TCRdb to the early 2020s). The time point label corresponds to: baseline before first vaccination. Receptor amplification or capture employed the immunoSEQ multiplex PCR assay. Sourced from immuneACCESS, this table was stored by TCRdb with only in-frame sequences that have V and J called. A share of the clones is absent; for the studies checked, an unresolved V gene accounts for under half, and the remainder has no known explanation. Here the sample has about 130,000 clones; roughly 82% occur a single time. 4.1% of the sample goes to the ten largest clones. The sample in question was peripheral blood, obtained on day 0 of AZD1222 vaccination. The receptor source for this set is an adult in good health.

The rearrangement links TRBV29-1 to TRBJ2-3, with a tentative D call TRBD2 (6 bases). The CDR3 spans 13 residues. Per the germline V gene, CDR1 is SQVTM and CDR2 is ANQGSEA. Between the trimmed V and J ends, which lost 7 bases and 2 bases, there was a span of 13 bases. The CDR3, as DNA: TGCAGCGCGGGACTCTCCCCCACAGATACGCAGTATTTT. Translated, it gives CSAGLSPTDTQYF.

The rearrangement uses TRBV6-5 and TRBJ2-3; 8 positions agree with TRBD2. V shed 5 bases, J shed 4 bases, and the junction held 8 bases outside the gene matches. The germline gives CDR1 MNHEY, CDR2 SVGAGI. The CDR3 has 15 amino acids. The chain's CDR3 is CASSRGGLEPDTQYF. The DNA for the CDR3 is TGTGCCAGCAGTAGGGGGGGACTAGAACCAGATACGCAGTATTTT.

CDR3 DNA sequence: TGTGCCAGCAGTTTAACAGGGCAAAGCCTTTCACCCCTCCACTTT. Translated: CASSLTGQSLSPLHF. The chain is built from TRBV28 and TRBJ1-6; perhaps TRBD1 as D (6 bases). V dropped 2 bases and J dropped 9 bases, with 14 bases sitting between them. Germline assignment: CDR1 MDHEN and CDR2 SYDVKM. This CDR3 spans 15 amino acids.

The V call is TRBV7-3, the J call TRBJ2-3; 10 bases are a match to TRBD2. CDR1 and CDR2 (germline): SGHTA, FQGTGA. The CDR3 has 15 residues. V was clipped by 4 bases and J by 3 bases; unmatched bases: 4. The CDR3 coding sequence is TGTGCCAGCAGCTCAAGCGGGGGGGCAACAGATACGCAGTATTTT. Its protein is CASSSSGGATDTQYF.

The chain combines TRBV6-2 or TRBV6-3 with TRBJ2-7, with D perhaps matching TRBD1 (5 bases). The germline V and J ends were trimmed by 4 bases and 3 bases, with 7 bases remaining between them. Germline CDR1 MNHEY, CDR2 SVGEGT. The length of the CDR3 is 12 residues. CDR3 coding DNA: TGTGCCAGCAGTTTCGACAGCTACGAGCAGTACTTC. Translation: CASSFDSYEQYF.

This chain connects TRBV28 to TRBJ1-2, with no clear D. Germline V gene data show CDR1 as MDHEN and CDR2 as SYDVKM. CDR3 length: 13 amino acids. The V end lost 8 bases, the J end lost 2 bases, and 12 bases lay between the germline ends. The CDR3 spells CASGEIANYGYTF. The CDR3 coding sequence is TGTGCCAGCGGAGAGATAGCAAACTATGGCTACACCTTC.

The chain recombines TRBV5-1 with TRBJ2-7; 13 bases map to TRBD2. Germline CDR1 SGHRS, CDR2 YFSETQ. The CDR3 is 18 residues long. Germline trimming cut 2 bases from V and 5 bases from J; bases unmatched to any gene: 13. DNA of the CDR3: TGCGCCAGCAGCTTTTATGGGACTAGCGGGGCTACCGACGACGAGCAGTACTTC. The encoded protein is CASSFYGTSGATDDEQYF.

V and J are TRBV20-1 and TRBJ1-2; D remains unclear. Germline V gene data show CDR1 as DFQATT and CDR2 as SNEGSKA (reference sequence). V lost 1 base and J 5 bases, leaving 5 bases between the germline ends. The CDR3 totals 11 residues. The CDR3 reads CSARGQYGYTF. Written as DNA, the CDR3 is TGCAGTGCTAGAGGCCAGTATGGCTACACCTTC.